This entry lists 29 T cell receptor beta chains sequenced from one sample in a study of shared clonotypes between healthy human individuals. CD45RO-negative, CCR7-positively selected cells formed the naive CD8 fraction, excluding terminally differentiated effector memory CD45RA+ cells. This table comes from immunoSEQ multiplex PCR, and its TCRdb copy is limited to in-frame clones, with some not included. This table holds millions of clones, about 95% found once. Sequenced material: naive CD8+ T cells sorted from blood. The origin of the receptors is a young man in good health.

The rearrangement joins TRBV4-1 to TRBJ2-7; 10 positions match TRBD1. The CDR3 consists of 15 residues. Losses at the gene ends were 2 bases for V and 6 bases for J; bases not matched to a gene: 7. The germline CDR1 and CDR2 sequences are MGHRA and YSYEKL. The CDR3 loop is CASSQPGQGNGEQYF. In DNA form, the CDR3 reads TGCGCCAGCAGCCAACCGGGACAGGGGAACGGCGAGCAGTACTTC.

This sequence joins TRBV11-2 and TRBJ2-2, with TRBD1 matching over 10 bases. Germline CDR1 and CDR2: SGHAT and FQNNGV. This CDR3 is 16 amino acids long. J lost 6 bases, V lost 1 base, and 5 bases had no gene match. The CDR3 reads CASSLAGTGVSGELFF. The CDR3 coding sequence is TGTGCCAGCAGCTTAGCAGGGACAGGGGTCTCCGGGGAGCTGTTTTTT.

This clone was seen a single time. This rearrangement joins TRBV5-4 to TRBJ2-7; TRBD1 matches 7 bases. There are 14 residues in the CDR3. The ends lost 3 bases at V and 3 bases at J; junction bases unmatched: 6. Germline lookup yields CDR1 SGHNT and CDR2 YYREEE (reference sequence). CDR3 coding DNA: TGTGCCAGCAGCTCACAGGGGACGAACTACGAGCAGTACTTC. Translation: CASSSQGTNYEQYF.

This chain joins TRBV7-2 and TRBJ2-7, with 8 bases that match TRBD1. CDR1 and CDR2 from the germline V gene are SGHTA and FQGNSA. This CDR3 spans 15 amino acids. The ends lost 4 bases at V and 2 bases at J; junction bases unmatched: 7. The CDR3 protein is CASSYDRGQPYEQYF. CDR3 bases: TGTGCCAGCAGCTACGACAGGGGTCAGCCCTACGAGCAGTACTTC.

The chain uses TRBV5-6 and TRBJ2-7; 8 nucleotides line up with TRBD1. This CDR3 region has 14 residues. Germline trimming cut 1 base from V and 3 bases from J; bases unmatched to any gene: 3. Germline lookup yields CDR1 SGHDT and CDR2 YYEEEE. CDR3 in amino acids: CASSLFDRGYEQYF. CDR3 coding DNA: TGTGCCAGCAGCTTGTTTGACAGGGGCTACGAGCAGTACTTC.

This sequence joins TRBV15 and TRBJ1-6, with no clear D. This CDR3 comprises 15 residues. In germline, CDR1 is LNHNV, CDR2 YYDKDF (reference sequence). V was pared by 3 bases and J by 6 bases, with 12 bases between. CDR3 residues: CATSRVDLANSPLHF. In DNA form, the CDR3 reads TGTGCCACCAGCAGGGTTGACCTAGCTAATTCACCCCTCCACTTT.

V gene TRBV9 combines with J gene TRBJ1-2; perhaps TRBD1 as D (5 bases). V shed 0 bases and J shed 5 bases, with 14 bases lying between them. Germline loops: CDR1 SGDLS, CDR2 YYNGEE. CDR3 length: 15 residues. CDR3 bases: TGTGCCAGCAGCGTAGTCCCGGGGGGAACTTATGGCTACACCTTC. This translates into CASSVVPGGTYGYTF.

The V gene is TRBV27, the J gene TRBJ2-7; maybe TRBD2 (5 bases). Germline assignment: CDR1 MNHEY and CDR2 SMNVEV (reference sequence). Trimming cost V 5 bases and J 2 bases, with 22 bases left between them. This CDR3 region has 17 residues. The CDR3 reads CASSPHRGSGDTYEQYF. For the CDR3, the DNA is TGTGCCAGCAGTCCCCACCGCGGGTCTGGGGATACCTACGAGCAGTACTTC.

This sequence joins TRBV6-1 and TRBJ1-5, with D uncertain. The germline CDR1 and CDR2 sequences are MNHNS and SASEGT. Trimming left V 0 bases short and J 7 bases short, with 16 bases between. The CDR3 extends over 16 amino acids. CDR3 nucleotides: TGTGCCAGCAGTGAAGCGCTTGACACGGGCAGGCAGCCCCAGCATTTT. Translated: CASSEALDTGRQPQHF.

This chain uses TRBV10-3 with TRBJ1-2; 10 bases map to TRBD1. V was pared by 6 bases and J by 6 bases, with 22 bases of the junction left unmatched. Germline CDR1 reads ENHRY; CDR2 reads SYGVKD. The CDR3 extends over 19 amino acids. This chain's CDR3 is CAIRQTLTTGGASMDGYTF. CDR3 DNA: TGTGCCATCAGACAGACGCTGACGACAGGGGGCGCGTCCATGGATGGCTACACCTTC.

This clone was seen just once. This sequence joins TRBV11-2 and TRBJ2-7; D gene unclear. The CDR3 is 13 residues long. V lost 4 bases and J lost 5, with 12 bases in between. CDR1 and CDR2 (germline): SGHAT, FQNNGV. The chain's CDR3 is CASSWEIGHEQYF. The CDR3, as DNA: TGTGCCAGCAGCTGGGAAATAGGTCACGAGCAGTACTTC.

The gene calls are TRBV4-3 and TRBJ1-2; the D is unclear. Trimming took off 3 bases at V and 3 bases at J, with 8 bases between the two ends. Germline V gene lookup returns CDR1 LGHNA and CDR2 YSLEER. The CDR3 covers 13 residues. The CDR3 DNA sequence: TGCGCCAGCAGCCAGGACGGGGACTATGGCTACACCTTC. This encodes CASSQDGDYGYTF.

This rearrangement joins TRBV27 to TRBJ2-7, with 7 bases that match TRBD2. Germline V lookup: CDR1 MNHEY, CDR2 SMNVEV (reference sequence). CDR3 length equals 14 residues. Trimming at V came to 1 base and at J to 5 bases, leaving 5 bases not matched to a gene. The CDR3 protein is CASSLLWEGHEQYF. The CDR3 DNA reads as TGTGCCAGCAGTTTATTGTGGGAGGGCCACGAGCAGTACTTC.

V is TRBV6-5 and J is TRBJ1-2; D is perhaps TRBD1 (5 bases). V lost 6 bases and J 8 bases, leaving 16 bases between the germline ends. The CDR3 has 13 amino acids. Germline loops: CDR1 MNHEY, CDR2 SVGAGI. CDR3 DNA sequence: TGTGCCAGCAGCATGACTGGGGCTGGGGGCTACACCTTC. Translation gives CASSMTGAGGYTF.

Regarding this clone: The sample holds other DNA sequences that translate to the same CDR3. The chain employs TRBV9 and TRBJ1-5; D ambiguous. The CDR3 length is 14 residues. Germline V gene data show CDR1 as SGDLS and CDR2 as YYNGEE. V was cut by 4 bases and J by 1 base, with 9 bases left in between. The CDR3 bases are TGTGCCAGCAGCCCAGGACCCAGCAATCAGCCCCAGCATTTT. Translation: CASSPGPSNQPQHF.

This rearrangement joins TRBV30 to TRBJ1-2; 9 nucleotides agree with TRBD1. V lost 4 bases and J lost 4; bases outside the gene matches: 10. The CDR3 sequence is 15 residues long. Per the germline V gene, CDR1 is GTSNPN and CDR2 is SVGIG (reference sequence). CDR3 DNA sequence: TGTGCCTGGATTGACTGGGACAGGGAGAGCTATGGCTACACCTTC. Protein product: CAWIDWDRESYGYTF.

The chain uses TRBV12-5 and TRBJ1-5; D is uncertain. Trimming took off 5 bases at V and 2 bases at J, with 13 bases between the two ends. There are 15 residues in the CDR3. Germline V lookup: CDR1 LGHNT, CDR2 FRNRAP. The CDR3 loop is CASGDESRGNQPQHF. For the CDR3, the DNA is TGTGCTAGTGGTGATGAGTCCCGGGGCAATCAGCCCCAGCATTTT.

The V gene is TRBV6-1, the J gene TRBJ2-7; D is perhaps TRBD2 (7 bases). Per the germline V gene, CDR1 is MNHNS and CDR2 is SASEGT. Trimming removed 5 bases from V and 2 bases from J, with 13 bases in between. The CDR3 contains 14 residues. The CDR3, as DNA: TGTGCCAGCAGTCCCCGGGGGGACACCTACGAGCAGTACTTC. Translated: CASSPRGDTYEQYF.

This clone was seen once. The rearrangement joins TRBV14 to TRBJ2-7; 7 nucleotides match TRBD1. V was clipped by 0 bases and J by 2 bases; unmatched bases: 7. Looked up from germline, CDR1 is SGHDN and CDR2 is FVKESK. The CDR3 has 16 amino acids. The CDR3 sequence: CASSQDYRDRTYEQYF. The CDR3 bases are TGTGCCAGCAGCCAAGATTACCGGGACAGAACCTACGAGCAGTACTTC.

The chain couples TRBV4-1 to TRBJ2-5, with D perhaps being TRBD1 or TRBD2 (6 bases each). In germline, CDR1 is MGHRA, CDR2 YSYEKL. Between the trimmed V and J ends, which lost 1 base and 11 bases, there was a span of 14 bases. This CDR3 spans 13 amino acids. DNA of the CDR3: TGCGCCAGCAGCCAAGCTAAGGGGGGTGAGCAGTACTTC. It is translated as CASSQAKGGEQYF.

The rearrangement links TRBV19 to TRBJ1-5; tentative D call: TRBD1 (5 bases). In germline, CDR1 is LNHDA, CDR2 SQIVND (reference sequence). The CDR3 length is 12 residues. Trimming cost V 7 bases and J 7 bases, with 11 bases left between them. The CDR3 nucleotides are TGTGCCAGTATGCAGGGTTACCAGCCCCAGCATTTT. This codes for CASMQGYQPQHF.

The chain combines TRBV10-3 with TRBJ2-7; TRBD1 might be the D (6 bases). The CDR3 covers 15 residues. The V and J ends lost 8 bases and 5 bases respectively, with 22 bases between them. Germline CDR1 ENHRY, CDR2 SYGVKD. CDR3: CAIGPPTGGLDEQYF. The CDR3 DNA is TGTGCCATCGGACCCCCGACAGGAGGATTGGACGAGCAGTACTTC.

The chain is built from TRBV9 and TRBJ2-7; TRBD2 matches 14 bases. With V trimmed by 4 bases and J by 4 bases, 7 bases remained unmatched. Germline V CDR1 and CDR2: SGDLS, YYNGEE. CDR3 size: 16 residues. CDR3 protein: CASSPGTSGRIYEQYF. In DNA, the CDR3 is TGTGCCAGCAGCCCAGGGACTAGCGGGAGAATTTACGAGCAGTACTTC.

The rearrangement uses TRBV7-3 and TRBJ1-6; possible D gene TRBD1, 5 bases. The germline V gene has CDR1 SGHTA and CDR2 FQGTGA. The CDR3 contains 13 residues. Trimming cost V 5 bases and J 10 bases, with 12 bases left between them. CDR3 protein: CASSPGGDSPLHF. CDR3 coding DNA: TGTGCCAGCAGCCCGGGGGGGGACTCACCCCTCCACTTT.

The rearrangement uses TRBV15 and TRBJ1-2; D is uncertain. Germline-derived CDR1 and CDR2 are LNHNV and YYDKDF (reference sequence). V was shortened by 0 bases and J by 4 bases, with 12 bases between the two germline ends. This CDR3 is built from 15 residues. The CDR3 DNA follows: TGTGCCACCAGCAGAGATGGGCAGACAAGCTATGGCTACACCTTC. Encoded protein: CATSRDGQTSYGYTF. Supplemented by reference TRBV15 and TRBJ1-2, the full variable domain reads DAMVIQNPRYQVTQFGKPVTLSCSQTLNHNVMYWYQQKSSQAPKLLFHYYDKDFNNEADTPDNFQSRRPNTSFCFLDIRSPGLGDTAMYLCATSRDGQTSYGYTFGSGTRLTVV.

The gene calls are TRBV27 and TRBJ1-1; 7 bases align to TRBD1. Germline CDR1 reads MNHEY; CDR2 reads SMNVEV (reference sequence). This CDR3 has 14 residues. V was pared by 6 bases and J by 4 bases, with 8 bases of the junction left unmatched. The CDR3 region is CASRSTGLGTEAFF. CDR3 nucleotides: TGTGCCAGCAGATCGACAGGGTTGGGCACTGAAGCTTTCTTT.

The genes are TRBV18 and TRBJ2-3; D is possibly TRBD1 (6 bases). V dropped 4 bases and J dropped 3 bases, with 17 bases sitting between them. CDR1 KGHSH and CDR2 LQKENI come from the germline V gene. The CDR3 covers 16 residues. CDR3 coding DNA: TGTGCCAGCTCACTGCTGGACAGTTTGGGGACAGATACGCAGTATTTT. It specifies CASSLLDSLGTDTQYF.

The chain links TRBV5-1 to TRBJ2-7, with D unresolved. This CDR3 is 14 amino acids long. The V gene's germline CDR1 is SGHRS and CDR2 YFSETQ. V was clipped by 5 bases and J by 6 bases, with 18 bases between them. CDR3 DNA sequence: TGCGCCAGCAGTACAGCCTTCACCCCCTTCGAGCAGTACTTC. Its protein is CASSTAFTPFEQYF.

CDR3 residues: CASSERPDLAKNIQYF. The CDR3 DNA reads as TGTGCCAGCAGTGAACGCCCTGACTTAGCCAAAAACATTCAGTACTTC. This chain links TRBV6-1 with TRBJ2-4; D uncertain. Trimming stripped 2 bases from V and 0 bases from J, with 11 bases between. The CDR3 length is 16 residues. CDR1 and CDR2 from the germline V gene are MNHNS and SASEGT.